Listed below are T cell receptor beta chains from one sample, sequenced in a study of blood T cell repertoires in COVID-19. The protocol was immunoSEQ multiplex PCR, while the TCRdb copy is restricted to in-frame clones and leaves out a portion. The top ten hold 1.5% to 2% of the sample, which has 250,000 to 400,000 clones, about 91% seen once. The sequencing input was peripheral blood. These TCRs come from a woman in her twenties or thirties with COVID-19, enrolled during active disease. The CDR3 runs from the conserved cysteine through the conserved F or W. Where a row states a size, it is once, few, many or the class of an expanded clone; other rows omit it.

j_call	clone_size	v_call	cdr3_aa
TRBJ2-1	.	TRBV25-1	CASSAGLRVGNEQFF
TRBJ2-3	.	TRBV7-3	CASSSTGMITDTQYF
TRBJ1-1	.	TRBV2	CASSPDLDSPEAFF
TRBJ1-5	few	TRBV6-5	CASRPGTGESQPQHF
TRBJ2-1	.	TRBV24-1	CATSDPGQGNNEQFF
TRBJ2-7	.	TRBV5-4	CASSVAGVTYEQYF
TRBJ1-2	once	TRBV18	CASSPTETGAGYGYTF
TRBJ1-4	.	TRBV11-3	CASSLDSSNEKLFF
TRBJ2-7	.	TRBV29-1	CSVRRQKSPHNYEQYF
TRBJ1-5	.	TRBV19	CASSPDRDNQPQHF
TRBJ2-5	.	TRBV4-1	CASSQGLASGGPETQYF
TRBJ1-1	.	TRBV7-9	CASSLDRGSTEAFF
TRBJ1-4	.	TRBV15	CATRNEQGSNEKLFF
TRBJ2-7	once	TRBV5-4	CASSLAGSSGGSYEQYF
TRBJ1-1	once	TRBV4-3	CASSPSGLLGPEAFF
TRBJ1-5	.	TRBV5-8	CASSRGQGVSQPQHF
TRBJ2-3	.	TRBV24-1	CATSDRRAAVTQYF
TRBJ2-1	.	TRBV19	CASVRDSSYNEQFF
TRBJ2-7	.	TRBV19	CASSIEGRGEQYF
TRBJ1-2	.	TRBV19	CASPRIDRRHYGYTF
TRBJ2-2	.	TRBV7-9	CASSLYTGTGELFF
TRBJ2-2	.	TRBV5-1	CASSLAWPGPTGELFF